One and the same sample provided the 32 T cell receptor beta chains below, sequenced in a study of shared clonotypes between healthy human individuals. The method was immunoSEQ multiplex PCR; TCRdb's version includes in-frame clones alone and lacks a portion of them. The sample carries roughly 2,500,000 clones, roughly 93% recorded once. The sequenced sample consisted of naive CD4+ T cells from PBMCs. The sample's subset: CD45RA+ positively selected. These receptors were taken from a man aged 18-30 years in good health. Some clones in this sample may be carry-over from other donors' samples.

V gene TRBV7-3 combines with J gene TRBJ2-1; tentatively, D is TRBD2 (6 bases). Per the germline V gene, CDR1 is SGHTA and CDR2 is FQGTGA. The CDR3 has 18 residues. V was pared by 3 bases and J by 2 bases, with 20 bases between. This CDR3 reads CASSLAGPTLSAYNEQFF. The CDR3 DNA sequence: TGTGCCAGCAGCTTGGCGGGACCGACACTTTCTGCCTACAATGAGCAGTTCTTC. Full variable domain (rest looked up from reference TRBV7-3 and TRBJ2-1): GAGVSQTPSNKVTEKGKYVELRCDPISGHTALYWYRQSLGQGPEFLIYFQGTGAADDSGLPNDRFFAVRPEGSVSTLKIQRTERGDSAVYLCASSLAGPTLSAYNEQFFGPGTRLTVL.

J is TRBJ1-5 and V is TRBV7-2; D gene unclear. CDR3 length: 15 residues. Germline-derived CDR1 and CDR2 are SGHTA and FQGNSA. V gave up 3 bases and J gave up 4 bases, with 13 bases separating them. The CDR3 spells CASSFLSTMNQPQHF. The CDR3 DNA reads TGTGCCAGCAGCTTTCTGTCCACAATGAATCAGCCCCAGCATTTT.

CDR3 loop: CASSDVGLRREDEQFF. In DNA, the CDR3 is TGTGCCAGCAGTGATGTTGGACTAAGAAGGGAGGATGAGCAGTTCTTC. This chain joins TRBV2 and TRBJ2-1; TRBD2 might be the D (6 bases). This CDR3 has 16 residues. Germline CDR1 and CDR2: SNHLY and FYNNEI. V shed 3 bases and J shed 8 bases, with 20 bases lying between them.

This clone was picked up one time. The chain carries TRBV5-4 and TRBJ2-5, with 11 bases aligning to TRBD2. Germline-derived CDR1 and CDR2 are SGHNT and YYREEE (reference sequence). With V trimmed by 5 bases and J by 5 bases, 8 bases remained unmatched. The CDR3 is made up of 15 amino acids. The CDR3: CASRLAGGPGETQYF. In nucleotides, the CDR3 is TGTGCCAGCAGATTAGCGGGAGGGCCGGGGGAGACCCAGTACTTC.

V usage is TRBV5-4 and J usage is TRBJ2-5, with D possibly being TRBD2 (5 bases). Trimming took off 4 bases at V and 3 bases at J, with 16 bases between the two ends. The CDR3 consists of 15 residues. In germline, CDR1 is SGHNT, CDR2 YYREEE (reference sequence). This chain's CDR3 is CASSPAPGYEETQYF. CDR3 in DNA: TGTGCCAGCAGCCCGGCCCCGGGATACGAAGAGACCCAGTACTTC.

The rearrangement joins TRBV27 to TRBJ1-4, with TRBD1 identical over 9 bases. The CDR3 length is 14 residues. V was pared by 6 bases and J by 10 bases, with 9 bases of the junction left unmatched. Germline loops: CDR1 MNHEY, CDR2 SMNVEV (reference sequence). The CDR3 loop reads CASSLGTGCTKLFF. Here the CDR3 DNA reads TGTGCCAGCAGCCTCGGGACAGGGTGTACAAAACTGTTTTTT.

There are a few counts of this clone. The chain employs TRBV10-3 and TRBJ2-3; 7 bases align to TRBD2. The V and J ends lost 6 bases and 0 bases, in that order; junction bases with no gene match: 3. The CDR3 runs to 14 residues. Germline assignment: CDR1 ENHRY and CDR2 SYGVKD. CDR3 nucleotides: TGTGCCATCAGGCCTAGCGGTAGCACAGATACGCAGTATTTT. As protein: CAIRPSGSTDTQYF.

This chain connects TRBV9 to TRBJ2-1, with 13 bases fitting TRBD2. The germline CDR1 and CDR2 sequences are SGDLS and YYNGEE. The ends lost 4 bases at V and 5 bases at J; junction bases unmatched: 3. The CDR3 is made up of 15 amino acids. CDR3 in DNA: TGTGCCAGCAGCTCAGGACTAGCGGGAGACAATGAGCAGTTCTTC. It yields the protein CASSSGLAGDNEQFF. The whole variable domain, filled in from reference TRBV9 and TRBJ2-1, reads DSGVTQTPKHLITATGQRVTLRCSPRSGDLSVYWYQQSLDQGLQFLIQYYNGEERAKGNILERFSAQQFPDLHSELNLSSLELGDSALYFCASSSGLAGDNEQFFGPGTRLTVL.

J is TRBJ2-5 and V is TRBV5-6; TRBD2 aligns across 14 bases. CDR3 length equals 15 residues. CDR1 is SGHDT and CDR2 is YYEEEE in the germline V gene. V was pared by 6 bases and J by 5 bases, with 6 bases of the junction left unmatched. This CDR3 reads CASTRLAGGRETQYF. The CDR3 DNA reads as TGTGCCAGCACCAGACTAGCGGGAGGGCGTGAGACCCAGTACTTC.

The chain employs TRBV9 and TRBJ1-2; TRBD1 aligns across 11 bases. Germline loops: CDR1 SGDLS, CDR2 YYNGEE. Germline trimming cut 5 bases from V and 5 bases from J; bases unmatched to any gene: 8. The CDR3 covers 15 residues. CDR3 sequence reads: CASRERDRGSYGYTF. For the CDR3, the DNA is TGTGCCAGCAGGGAGAGGGACAGGGGGAGTTATGGCTACACCTTC.

The V call is TRBV4-3, the J call TRBJ1-3; 9 nucleotides match TRBD1. The CDR3 is made up of 15 amino acids. Trimming cost V 0 bases and J 4 bases; bases outside gene matches: 1. Germline V lookup: CDR1 LGHNA, CDR2 YSLEER. The CDR3 is CASSQETGGGNTIYF. The CDR3 nucleotides are TGCGCCAGCAGCCAAGAGACAGGGGGGGGAAACACCATATATTTT.

In this sample, this clone turned up once. The chain links TRBV7-2 to TRBJ1-1, with D unclear. The CDR3 length is 14 residues. Per the germline V gene, CDR1 is SGHTA and CDR2 is FQGNSA. Trimming shortened V by 3 bases and J by 5 bases, and 13 bases separated the two germline ends. CDR3 bases: TGTGCCAGCAGCTTTACGCCAAGGTGGACTGAAGCTTTCTTT. Translation gives CASSFTPRWTEAFF.

This clone was found once. The gene calls are TRBV29-1 and TRBJ1-4, with D unclear. Trimming left V 5 bases short and J 7 bases short, with 11 bases between. CDR3 length: 12 residues. In germline, CDR1 is SQVTM, CDR2 ANQGSEA. In nucleotides, the CDR3 is TGCAGCGTTCTTTCGGGGAGTGAAAAACTGTTTTTT. Translated: CSVLSGSEKLFF.

Worth noting for this clone: The same CDR3 is also encoded by other DNA sequences in this sample. This chain connects TRBV29-1 to TRBJ1-1; D not certain. With 1 base removed from V and 4 bases from J, the gap between germline ends came to 4 bases. The germline V gene encodes CDR1 SQVTM and CDR2 ANQGSEA. This CDR3 is built from 11 residues. In DNA form, the CDR3 reads TGCAGCGTTGAAGGGCTCACTGAAGCTTTCTTT. As protein: CSVEGLTEAFF. The variable domain in full, with the rest retrieved from reference TRBV29-1 and TRBJ1-1, is SAVISQKPSRDICQRGTSLTIQCQVDSQVTMMFWYRQQPGQSLTLIATANQGSEATYESGFVIDKFPISRPNLTFSTLTVSNMSPEDSSIYLCSVEGLTEAFFGQGTRLTVV.

The rearrangement links TRBV11-3 to TRBJ2-7; D is perhaps TRBD2 (6 bases). Trimming took 1 base from V and 2 from J, leaving 15 bases between them. The CDR3 runs 16 residues. The germline V gene has CDR1 SGHNT and CDR2 YENEEA. CDR3 DNA sequence: TGTGCCAGCAGCTTAGGAGGCGGGATGGCGGCCTACGAGCAGTACTTC. It is translated as CASSLGGGMAAYEQYF.

The chain has TRBV11-2 and TRBJ1-2, with D perhaps matching TRBD1 (5 bases). The germline V and J ends were trimmed by 5 bases and 6 bases, with 19 bases remaining between them. The germline CDR1 and CDR2 sequences are SGHAT and FQNNGV. The CDR3 is made up of 15 amino acids. The CDR3, as DNA: TGTGCCAGCAGCGTTAGTGTAGGTGGGGGAGATGGCTACACCTTC. Translated: CASSVSVGGGDGYTF.

This clone was counted between two and nine times. The rearrangement uses TRBV7-2 and TRBJ1-2; possibly TRBD1 for D (5 bases). V was cut by 3 bases and J by 5 bases, with 10 bases left in between. Per the germline V gene, CDR1 is SGHTA and CDR2 is FQGNSA. The CDR3 has 13 residues. CDR3 region: CASSFGTLYGYTF. The CDR3, as DNA: TGTGCCAGCAGCTTCGGGACGCTATATGGCTACACCTTC.

The J gene is TRBJ2-7, the V gene TRBV2, with D tentatively TRBD1 (5 bases). The V end lost 0 bases, the J end lost 2 bases, and 14 bases lay between the germline ends. This CDR3 contains 16 residues. Germline V gene data show CDR1 as SNHLY and CDR2 as FYNNEI. The CDR3 DNA sequence: TGTGCCAGCAGTGAAGCGCCCGGCCAGGGCCCCTACGAGCAGTACTTC. It encodes CASSEAPGQGPYEQYF.

Comments on this clone: Other nucleotide sequences from this sample produce the same CDR3. The chain employs TRBV28 and TRBJ1-2; no reliable D call. The CDR3 has 12 residues. V was pared by 2 bases and J by 5 bases, with 6 bases between. Germline CDR1 and CDR2: MDHEN and SYDVKM. CDR3 coding DNA: TGTGCCAGCAGTTTAATAGGGTATGGCTACACCTTC. Protein sequence: CASSLIGYGYTF.

The V gene is TRBV5-6, the J gene TRBJ2-1; weak D call: TRBD2 (6 bases). The CDR3 totals 17 residues. V was clipped by 1 base and J by 10 bases, with 24 bases between them. CDR1 and CDR2 from the germline V gene are SGHDT and YYEEEE. The CDR3 nucleotides are TGTGCCAGCAGCTTGTTATTGCGCGGGGCCGGACGGAGCGAGCAGTTCTTC. Its translation: CASSLLLRGAGRSEQFF.

The chain links TRBV18 to TRBJ2-1, with no clear D. The CDR3 runs 15 residues. V was pared by 1 base and J by 0 bases, with 7 bases between. Looked up from germline, CDR1 is KGHSH and CDR2 is LQKENI. The CDR3 reads CASSPRIGSYNEQFF. The CDR3 DNA reads TGTGCCAGCTCACCACGGATAGGCTCCTACAATGAGCAGTTCTTC.

In regard to this clone: In the same sample, other DNA sequences code for this CDR3. The chain joins TRBV28 to TRBJ1-1; D possibly corresponds to TRBD1 (5 bases). V was clipped by 6 bases and J by 1 base, with 12 bases between them. Germline V lookup: CDR1 MDHEN, CDR2 SYDVKM. The length of the CDR3 is 14 residues. CDR3 sequence (DNA): TGTGCCAGCAGCTTGCCGGGGCGGAACACTGAAGCTTTCTTT. This codes for CASSLPGRNTEAFF.

This chain joins TRBV11-3 and TRBJ2-1; 9 bases align to TRBD2. Germline V gene data show CDR1 as SGHNT and CDR2 as YENEEA. This CDR3 region has 13 residues. Germline trimming cut 5 bases from V and 6 bases from J; bases unmatched to any gene: 2. The CDR3 DNA follows: TGTGCCAGCAGCCCGACTAGCGGCAATGAGCAGTTCTTC. It translates to CASSPTSGNEQFF.

This chain joins TRBV5-1 and TRBJ2-5; 7 nucleotides match TRBD1. This CDR3 region has 15 residues. CDR1 SGHRS and CDR2 YFSETQ come from the germline V gene. Losses at the gene ends were 2 bases for V and 4 bases for J; bases not matched to a gene: 8. Here the CDR3 reads CASSLGGQARETQYF. The DNA for the CDR3 is TGCGCCAGCAGCTTAGGCGGACAGGCTCGAGAGACCCAGTACTTC.

In regard to this clone: Distinct nucleotide sequences in the sample also encode this CDR3. V usage is TRBV5-1 and J usage is TRBJ2-1; 10 bases line up with TRBD2. Germline CDR1 is SGHRS and CDR2 is YFSETQ. V lost 3 bases, J lost 7 bases, and 7 bases stayed unmatched. The CDR3 extends over 15 amino acids. The CDR3 sequence is CASSYLAGVPNEQFF. The CDR3 DNA sequence: TGCGCCAGCAGCTATCTAGCGGGAGTCCCTAATGAGCAGTTCTTC.

This clone has just one count. The chain carries TRBV10-3 and TRBJ2-7; D is undetermined. V lost 3 bases, J lost 3 bases, and 15 bases lay in between. The CDR3 sequence is 15 residues long. Germline V gene sequence: CDR1 ENHRY, CDR2 SYGVKD. In DNA form, the CDR3 reads TGTGCCATCAGTGATGGTCCGGGCAAAGACTACGAGCAGTACTTC. Its translation: CAISDGPGKDYEQYF.

V usage is TRBV4-1 and J usage is TRBJ2-6, with TRBD1 matching 10 bases. V lost 0 bases, J lost 2 bases, and 4 bases stayed unmatched. The CDR3 consists of 18 residues. Germline CDR1 MGHRA, CDR2 YSYEKL. The CDR3: CASSQEGTGVAGANVLTF. The DNA of the CDR3 is TGCGCCAGCAGCCAAGAGGGGACAGGGGTCGCTGGGGCCAACGTCCTGACTTTC.

The chain recombines TRBV28 with TRBJ1-5; unclear D gene. Germline V CDR1 and CDR2: MDHEN, SYDVKM. The V end lost 6 bases, the J end lost 8 bases, and 32 bases lay between the germline ends. The CDR3 totals 19 residues. CDR3 DNA sequence: TGTGCCAGCAGACTACATGACCCATACGGAATCCCCCTTCGGGAGCCCCAGCATTTT. Translation: CASRLHDPYGIPLREPQHF.

Concerning this clone itself: This may arise from a read error, as a much more abundant clone is one base away. The same CDR3 is also encoded by other DNA sequences in this sample. The chain joins TRBV18 to TRBJ1-1, with unresolved D. CDR3 length: 12 residues. V lost 5 bases to trimming and J lost 1 base, with 5 bases between them. Germline V gene data show CDR1 as KGHSH and CDR2 as LQKENI. The CDR3 DNA follows: TGTGCCAGCTCAAAGGGGAACACTGAAGCTTTCTTT. It translates to CASSKGNTEAFF.

The rearrangement links TRBV11-2 to TRBJ1-4, with D possibly being TRBD1 (5 bases). V lost 7 bases, J lost 4 bases, and 22 bases lay in between. CDR1 and CDR2 from the germline V gene are SGHAT and FQNNGV. This CDR3 is 17 amino acids long. The CDR3 sequence is CASNTAGGRANNEKLFF. The CDR3 nucleotides read TGTGCCAGCAACACGGCGGGGGGTAGGGCGAATAATGAAAAACTGTTTTTT.

The gene calls are TRBV30 and TRBJ2-1, with 9 bases that match TRBD1. J gave up 7 bases and V 0 bases, and 4 bases lay outside the gene matches. The CDR3 runs to 14 residues. Per germline, CDR1 GTSNPN and CDR2 SVGIG (reference sequence). CDR3 amino acids: CAWSVGTGRNEQFF. Written as DNA, the CDR3 is TGTGCCTGGAGTGTAGGGACAGGGCGGAATGAGCAGTTCTTC. Looking up the rest from reference TRBV30 and TRBJ2-1 gives the full variable domain: SQTIHQWPATLVQPVGSPLSLECTVEGTSNPNLYWYRQAAGRGLQLLFYSVGIGQISSEVPQNLSASRPQDRQFILSSKKLLLSDSGFYLCAWSVGTGRNEQFFGPGTRLTVL.

This chain uses TRBV7-9 with TRBJ1-3; maybe TRBD1 (5 bases). Germline values: CDR1 SEHNR, CDR2 FQNEAQ (reference sequence). The CDR3 contains 15 residues. The V and J ends lost 3 bases and 0 bases respectively, with 9 bases between them. In DNA form, the CDR3 reads TGTGCCAGCAGCTTTTACAGGAGCTCTGGAAACACCATATATTTT. Protein: CASSFYRSSGNTIYF.